Listed here are 15 T cell receptor beta chains from one sample, sequenced in a study of T cell repertoires in cytomegalovirus infection. TCRdb re-called the reads with MiXCR, one entry per CDR3 protein. Of about 190,000 distinct CDR3 sequences listed, 9.5% are singletons. The sequencing input was PBMCs. These receptors originate from a human donor in good health (CMV status not recorded). Some clones in this sample may be carry-over from other donors' samples.

The sample holds many counts of this clonotype. J is TRBJ1-1 and V is TRBV12-3 or TRBV12-4; D gene ambiguous. Trimming removed 7 bases at V and 0 bases at J, with 12 bases between. The CDR3 covers 14 residues. In DNA form, the CDR3 reads TGTGCCAGCATGGGAGAGAGACTGAACACTGAAGCTTTCTTT. It codes for CASMGERLNTEAFF.

This clonotype came up a few times. V is TRBV29-1 and J is TRBJ1-1; 7 bases map to TRBD1. The V segment lost 4 bases and the J segment 2 bases; nucleotides outside the gene matches: 10. CDR1 is SQVTM, CDR2 ANQGSEA, per germline. The length of the CDR3 is 15 residues. The CDR3: CSVVGGAFGNTEAFF. The CDR3 region has the DNA TGCAGCGTTGTAGGGGGCGCGTTCGGAAACACTGAAGCTTTCTTT.

This clonotype was recorded many times. The V gene is TRBV7-2, the J gene TRBJ2-1; D is unresolved. The CDR3 is 13 residues long. V was clipped by 1 base and J by 7 bases, with 8 bases between them. Germline V CDR1 and CDR2: SGHTA, FQGNSA. CDR3 amino acids: CASSLEVRNEQFF. In DNA form, the CDR3 reads TGTGCCAGCAGCTTAGAAGTCCGAAATGAGCAGTTCTTC. The whole variable domain, remainder taken from reference TRBV7-2 and TRBJ2-1, is GAGVSQSPSNKVTEKGKDVELRCDPISGHTALYWYRQSLGQGLEFLIYFQGNSAPDKSGLPSDRFSAERTGGSVSTLTIQRTQQEDSAVYLCASSLEVRNEQFFGPGTRLTVL.

The sample holds many counts of this clonotype. The chain uses TRBV19 and TRBJ1-5; D call uncertain. The CDR3 length is 13 residues. Trimming removed 0 bases at V and 9 bases at J, with 9 bases between. Germline-derived CDR1 and CDR2 are LNHDA and SQIVND (reference sequence). For the CDR3, the DNA is TGTGCCAGTAGTATAGATTACGGGTCGCCCCAGCATTTT. Protein sequence: CASSIDYGSPQHF. The full variable domain, its missing parts supplied by reference TRBV19 and TRBJ1-5, is DGGITQSPKYLFRKEGQNVTLSCEQNLNHDAMYWYRQDPGQGLRLIYYSQIVNDFQKGDIAEGYSVSREKKESFPLTVTSAQKNPTAFYLCASSIDYGSPQHFGDGTRLSIL.

This clonotype was found many times. The gene calls are TRBV11-2 and TRBJ1-1; perhaps TRBD1 as D (6 bases). The germline gives CDR1 SGHAT, CDR2 FQNNGV. The CDR3 is 13 amino acids. The V and J ends lost 6 bases and 2 bases respectively, with 10 bases between them. CDR3: CASRPTGNTEAFF. The CDR3 bases are TGTGCCAGCAGACCGACAGGAAACACTGAAGCTTTCTTT. Full variable domain (outside the CDR3, taken from reference TRBV11-2 and TRBJ1-1): EAGVAQSPRYKIIEKRQSVAFWCNPISGHATLYWYQQILGQGPKLLIQFQNNGVVDDSQLPKDRFSAERLKGVDSTLKIQPAKLEDSAVYLCASRPTGNTEAFFGQGTRLTVV.

This clonotype was seen repeatedly, ten times or more. The CDR3 reads CASSLKVPRNTGELFF. DNA of the CDR3: TGTGCCAGCAGCTTAAAGGTGCCCCGAAACACCGGGGAGCTGTTTTTT. The rearrangement joins TRBV7-3 to TRBJ2-2; D remains ambiguous. V lost 1 base and J lost 2, with 11 bases in between. Germline assignment: CDR1 SGHTA and CDR2 FQGTGA. The CDR3 covers 16 residues.

This clonotype was recorded at least ten times. The chain uses TRBV20-1 and TRBJ1-2; no clear D. The CDR3 spans 15 residues. Germline-derived CDR1 and CDR2 are DFQATT and SNEGSKA (reference sequence). V lost 2 bases to trimming and J lost 3 bases, with 16 bases between them. The CDR3 loop is CSARPPTSWDYGYTF. The CDR3 coding sequence is TGCAGTGCTAGACCCCCGACAAGTTGGGACTATGGCTACACCTTC.

This clonotype showed up just a few times. The chain joins TRBV7-6 to TRBJ1-4; 7 bases are a match to TRBD1. With 5 bases clipped from V and 7 bases from J, the junction kept 7 bases outside the gene matches. This CDR3 comprises 14 residues. CDR1 is SGHVS and CDR2 is FNYEAQ in the germline V gene. As DNA, the CDR3 is TGTGCCAGCAGCAAAGGGGGCGTCGGTGAAAAACTGTTTTTT. Translating it yields CASSKGGVGEKLFF.

Ten or more counts support this clonotype. The J gene is TRBJ1-4, the V gene TRBV12-3 or TRBV12-4, with 9 bases lining up with TRBD1. The V gene end was trimmed by 6 bases and the J gene end by 6 bases; junction bases not matched to a gene: 11. The CDR3 has 16 amino acids. CDR3 in amino acids: CASSNYRTGVYEKLFF. Written as DNA, the CDR3 is TGTGCCAGCAGCAATTACCGGACAGGGGTTTATGAAAAACTGTTTTTT.

This clonotype was picked up many times. V gene TRBV7-2 combines with J gene TRBJ2-7; 8 bases are a match to TRBD1. The CDR3 totals 15 residues. V shed 6 bases and J 3 bases; nucleotides not matched to a gene: 10. Germline loops: CDR1 SGHTA, CDR2 FQGNSA. In DNA form, the CDR3 reads TGTGCCAGCAGGCCCAGCCGGACAGGGATCTACGAGCAGTACTTC. It codes for CASRPSRTGIYEQYF.

This chain uses TRBV6-2 or TRBV6-3 with TRBJ2-7, with 11 bases lining up with TRBD2. This CDR3 has 13 residues. The germline gives CDR1 MNHEY, CDR2 SVGEGT. The ends lost 7 bases at V and 2 bases at J; junction bases unmatched: 1. The DNA of the CDR3 is TGTGCCAGCAAGACTAGCGGGACCTACGAGCAGTACTTC. Translated, it gives CASKTSGTYEQYF.

This clonotype was recorded at least ten times. CDR3 DNA sequence: TGTGCCAGCAGCTTAGATGCGGGGGGGACGAGCGAGCAGTACTTC. It translates to CASSLDAGGTSEQYF. This rearrangement joins TRBV7-6 to TRBJ2-7; 9 bases match TRBD2. Unmatched junction bases numbered 7, after V lost 1 base and J lost 6 bases. The CDR3 runs to 15 residues. Germline V gene data show CDR1 as SGHVS and CDR2 as FNYEAQ.

This clonotype was picked up many times. V and J are TRBV28 and TRBJ1-2; tentatively, D is TRBD1 (6 bases). The CDR3 runs 14 residues. Trimming pared 3 bases from V and 1 base from J, leaving 9 bases between. Germline V gives CDR1 MDHEN, CDR2 SYDVKM. This CDR3 is CASSFGTFNYGYTF. The CDR3 coding sequence is TGTGCCAGCAGTTTCGGGACATTTAACTATGGCTACACCTTC.

Regarding this clonotype: This may stem from a read error, because a much larger clone lies one nucleotide away. Lacking the conserved final phenylalanine or tryptophan, this CDR3 likely reflects a read error. V and J are TRBV7-2 and TRBJ1-1; 7 positions agree with TRBD1. Per the germline V gene, CDR1 is SGHTA and CDR2 is FQGNSA. The CDR3 contains 10 residues. V lost 10 bases to trimming and J lost 7 bases; unmatched junction nucleotides: 3. CDR3 in amino acids: CATGGGEAFL. The CDR3 region has the DNA TGTGCCACAGGGGGGGGTGAAGCTTTCCTT.

The chain recombines TRBV12-3 or TRBV12-4 with TRBJ1-5, with 9 positions matching TRBD1. With V trimmed by 5 bases and J by 3 bases, 8 bases remained unmatched. The CDR3 covers 16 residues. The CDR3 DNA follows: TGTGCCAGCAGTATATACGGGACAGGGCACAATCAGCCCCAGCATTTT. It encodes CASSIYGTGHNQPQHF.